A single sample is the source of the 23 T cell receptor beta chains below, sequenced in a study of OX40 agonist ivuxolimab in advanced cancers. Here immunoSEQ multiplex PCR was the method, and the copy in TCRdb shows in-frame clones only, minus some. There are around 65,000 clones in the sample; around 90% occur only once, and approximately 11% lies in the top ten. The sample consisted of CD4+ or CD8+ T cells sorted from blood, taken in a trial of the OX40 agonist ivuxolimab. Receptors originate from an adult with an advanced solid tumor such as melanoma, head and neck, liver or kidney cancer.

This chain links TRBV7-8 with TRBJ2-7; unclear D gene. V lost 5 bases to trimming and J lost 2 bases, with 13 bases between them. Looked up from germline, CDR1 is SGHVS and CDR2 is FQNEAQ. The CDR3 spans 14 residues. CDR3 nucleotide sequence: TGTGCCAGCAGCCCCCTGATGGGTCCCTACGAGCAGTACTTC. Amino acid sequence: CASSPLMGPYEQYF.

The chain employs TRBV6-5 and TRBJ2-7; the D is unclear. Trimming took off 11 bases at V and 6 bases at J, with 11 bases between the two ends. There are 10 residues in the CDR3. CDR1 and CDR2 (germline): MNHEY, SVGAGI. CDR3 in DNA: TGTGCCCGCTACTTCGCCGAGCAGTACTTC. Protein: CARYFAEQYF.

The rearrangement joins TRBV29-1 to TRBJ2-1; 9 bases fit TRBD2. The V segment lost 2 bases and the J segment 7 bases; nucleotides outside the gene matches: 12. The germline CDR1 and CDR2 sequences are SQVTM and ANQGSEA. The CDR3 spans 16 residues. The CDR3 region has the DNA TGCAGCGTTGAACGACTAGCGGACGATGTGGCTAATGAGCAGTTCTTC. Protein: CSVERLADDVANEQFF.

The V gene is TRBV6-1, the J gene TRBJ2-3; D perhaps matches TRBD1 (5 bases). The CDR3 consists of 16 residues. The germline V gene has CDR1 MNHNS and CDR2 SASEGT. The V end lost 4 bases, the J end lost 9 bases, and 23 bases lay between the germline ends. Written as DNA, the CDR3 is TGTGCCAGCAGTGCAGGGCAACAACTGACATGGGGAACGCAGTATTTT. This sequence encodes CASSAGQQLTWGTQYF.

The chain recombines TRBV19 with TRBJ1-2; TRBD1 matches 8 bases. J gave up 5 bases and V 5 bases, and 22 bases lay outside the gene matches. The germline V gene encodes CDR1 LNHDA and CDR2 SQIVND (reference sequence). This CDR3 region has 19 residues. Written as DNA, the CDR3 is TGTGCCAGTAGTGTGGTATGGACAGGGTCAGAGGTAGATATTTATGGCTACACCTTC. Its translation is CASSVVWTGSEVDIYGYTF.

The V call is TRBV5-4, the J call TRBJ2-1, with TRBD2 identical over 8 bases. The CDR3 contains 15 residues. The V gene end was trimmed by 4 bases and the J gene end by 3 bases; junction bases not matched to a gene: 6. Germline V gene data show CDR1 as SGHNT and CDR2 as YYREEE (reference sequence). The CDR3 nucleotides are TGTGCCAGCAGCCTAAAGCGGGAGAGCTACAATGAGCAGTTCTTC. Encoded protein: CASSLKRESYNEQFF.

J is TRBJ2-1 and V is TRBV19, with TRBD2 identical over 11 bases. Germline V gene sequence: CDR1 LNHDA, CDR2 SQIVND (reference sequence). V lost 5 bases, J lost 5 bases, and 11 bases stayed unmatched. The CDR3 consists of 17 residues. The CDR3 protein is CASSQLAGDWGNNEQFF. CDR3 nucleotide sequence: TGTGCCAGTAGTCAACTAGCGGGAGATTGGGGTAACAATGAGCAGTTCTTC.

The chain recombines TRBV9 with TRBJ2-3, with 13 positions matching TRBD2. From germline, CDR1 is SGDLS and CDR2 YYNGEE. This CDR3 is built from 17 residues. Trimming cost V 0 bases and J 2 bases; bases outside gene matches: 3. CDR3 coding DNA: TGTGCCAGCAGCGTAGCGGGACTAGCGGGACCCACAGATACGCAGTATTTT. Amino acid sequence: CASSVAGLAGPTDTQYF. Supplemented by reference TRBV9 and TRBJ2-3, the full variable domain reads DSGVTQTPKHLITATGQRVTLRCSPRSGDLSVYWYQQSLDQGLQFLIQYYNGEERAKGNILERFSAQQFPDLHSELNLSSLELGDSALYFCASSVAGLAGPTDTQYFGPGTRLTVL.

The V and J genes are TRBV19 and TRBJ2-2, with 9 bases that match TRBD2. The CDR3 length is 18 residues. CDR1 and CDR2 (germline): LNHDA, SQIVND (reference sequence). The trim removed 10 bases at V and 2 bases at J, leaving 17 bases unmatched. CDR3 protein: CATEWGREGALNTGELFF. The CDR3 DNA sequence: TGTGCCACCGAGTGGGGGCGGGAGGGAGCTTTAAACACCGGGGAGCTGTTTTTT.

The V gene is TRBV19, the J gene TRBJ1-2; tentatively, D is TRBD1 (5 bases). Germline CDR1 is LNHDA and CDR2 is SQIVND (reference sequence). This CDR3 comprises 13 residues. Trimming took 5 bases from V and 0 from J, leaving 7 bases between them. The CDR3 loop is CASSVTANYGYTF. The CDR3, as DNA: TGTGCCAGTAGTGTGACAGCTAACTATGGCTACACCTTC.

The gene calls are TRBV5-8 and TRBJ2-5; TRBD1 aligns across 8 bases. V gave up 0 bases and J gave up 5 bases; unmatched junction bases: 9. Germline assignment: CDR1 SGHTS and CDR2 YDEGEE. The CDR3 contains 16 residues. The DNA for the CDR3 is TGTGCCAGCAGCTTGGCCGGGACAGGCTCTTCGGAGACCCAGTACTTC. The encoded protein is CASSLAGTGSSETQYF.

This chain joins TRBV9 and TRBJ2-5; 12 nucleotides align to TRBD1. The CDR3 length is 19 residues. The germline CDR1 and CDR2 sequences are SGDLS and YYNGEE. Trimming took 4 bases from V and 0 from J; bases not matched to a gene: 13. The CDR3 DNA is TGTGCCAGCAGCCCGATGGGCGGGGGGACAGGGGGCCACCAAGAGACCCAGTACTTC. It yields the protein CASSPMGGGTGGHQETQYF.

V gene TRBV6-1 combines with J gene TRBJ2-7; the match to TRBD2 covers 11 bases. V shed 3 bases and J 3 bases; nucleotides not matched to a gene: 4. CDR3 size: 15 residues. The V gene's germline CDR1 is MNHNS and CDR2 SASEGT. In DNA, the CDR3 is TGTGCCAGCAGTGACGGGACTAGCGGATTCTACGAGCAGTACTTC. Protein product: CASSDGTSGFYEQYF.

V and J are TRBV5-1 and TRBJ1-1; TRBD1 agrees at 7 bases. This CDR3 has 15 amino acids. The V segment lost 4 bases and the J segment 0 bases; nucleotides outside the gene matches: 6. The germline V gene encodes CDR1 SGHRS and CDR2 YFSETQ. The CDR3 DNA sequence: TGCGCCAGCAGCACATGGACAGGTATGAACACTGAAGCTTTCTTT. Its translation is CASSTWTGMNTEAFF. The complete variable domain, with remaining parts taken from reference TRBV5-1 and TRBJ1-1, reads KAGVTQTPRYLIKTRGQQVTLSCSPISGHRSVSWYQQTPGQGLQFLFEYFSETQRNKGNFPGRFSGRQFSNSRSEMNVSTLELGDSALYLCASSTWTGMNTEAFFGQGTRLTVV.

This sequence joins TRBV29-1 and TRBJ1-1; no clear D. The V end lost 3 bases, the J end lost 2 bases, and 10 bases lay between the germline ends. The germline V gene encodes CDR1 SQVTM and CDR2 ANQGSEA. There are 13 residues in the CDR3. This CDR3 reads CSVDIGLNTEAFF. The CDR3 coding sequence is TGCAGCGTTGATATAGGACTAAACACTGAAGCTTTCTTT.

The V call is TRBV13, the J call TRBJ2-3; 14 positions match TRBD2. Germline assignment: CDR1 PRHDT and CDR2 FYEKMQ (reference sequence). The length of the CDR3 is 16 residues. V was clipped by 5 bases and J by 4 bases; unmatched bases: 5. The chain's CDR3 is CASSPRTSGRSDTQYF. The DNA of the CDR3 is TGTGCCAGCAGCCCACGGACTAGCGGGAGGTCAGATACGCAGTATTTT.

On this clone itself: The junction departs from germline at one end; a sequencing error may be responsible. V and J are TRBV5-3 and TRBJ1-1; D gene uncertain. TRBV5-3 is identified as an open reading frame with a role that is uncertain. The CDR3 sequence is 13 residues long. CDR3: CASSLEQNTEAFF. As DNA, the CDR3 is TGTGCCAGCAGCTTGGAGCAGAACACTGAAGCTTTCTTT.

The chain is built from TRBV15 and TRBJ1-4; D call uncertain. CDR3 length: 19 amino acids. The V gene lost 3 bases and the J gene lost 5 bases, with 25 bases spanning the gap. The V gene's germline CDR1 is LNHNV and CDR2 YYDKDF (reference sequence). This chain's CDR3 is CATSSQTWGGEVLNEKLFF. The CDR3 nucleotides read TGTGCCACCAGCAGTCAAACTTGGGGAGGAGAGGTGCTAAATGAAAAACTGTTTTTT.

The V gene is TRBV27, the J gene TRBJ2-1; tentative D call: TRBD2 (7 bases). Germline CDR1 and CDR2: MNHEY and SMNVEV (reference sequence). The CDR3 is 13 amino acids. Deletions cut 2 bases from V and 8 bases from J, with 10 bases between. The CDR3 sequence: CASSLGGGDEQFF. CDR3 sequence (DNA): TGTGCCAGCAGTTTAGGAGGGGGGGATGAGCAGTTCTTC.

The CDR3 DNA is TGTGCCAGCAGCTTAGAGCAGGGGGTTCGGACGAACTATGGCTACACCTTC. Encoded protein: CASSLEQGVRTNYGYTF. The rearrangement joins TRBV7-9 to TRBJ1-2, with 7 bases fitting TRBD1. The CDR3 contains 17 residues. Losses at the gene ends were 1 base for V and 2 bases for J; bases not matched to a gene: 10. Germline loops: CDR1 SEHNR, CDR2 FQNEAQ (reference sequence).

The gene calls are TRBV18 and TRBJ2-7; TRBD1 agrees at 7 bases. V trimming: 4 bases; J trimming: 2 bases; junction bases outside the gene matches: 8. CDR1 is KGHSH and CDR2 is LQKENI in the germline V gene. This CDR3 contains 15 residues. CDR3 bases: TGTGCCAGCTCACTCCCCGGGACAGTCCCCTACGAGCAGTACTTC. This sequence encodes CASSLPGTVPYEQYF.

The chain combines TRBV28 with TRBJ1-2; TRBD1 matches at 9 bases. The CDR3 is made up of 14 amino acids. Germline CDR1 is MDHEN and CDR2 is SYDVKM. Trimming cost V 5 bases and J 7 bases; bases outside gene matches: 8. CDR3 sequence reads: CASSTTGGFGGYTF. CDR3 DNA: TGTGCCAGCAGTACCACAGGGGGCTTCGGTGGCTACACCTTC.

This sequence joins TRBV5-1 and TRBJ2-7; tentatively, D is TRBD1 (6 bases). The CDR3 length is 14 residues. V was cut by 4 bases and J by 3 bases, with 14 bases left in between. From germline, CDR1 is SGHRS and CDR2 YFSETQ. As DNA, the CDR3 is TGCGCCAGCAGCCCCTACAGGGAGAACTACGAGCAGTACTTC. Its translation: CASSPYRENYEQYF. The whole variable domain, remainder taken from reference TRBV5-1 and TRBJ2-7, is KAGVTQTPRYLIKTRGQQVTLSCSPISGHRSVSWYQQTPGQGLQFLFEYFSETQRNKGNFPGRFSGRQFSNSRSEMNVSTLELGDSALYLCASSPYRENYEQYFGPGTRLTVT.